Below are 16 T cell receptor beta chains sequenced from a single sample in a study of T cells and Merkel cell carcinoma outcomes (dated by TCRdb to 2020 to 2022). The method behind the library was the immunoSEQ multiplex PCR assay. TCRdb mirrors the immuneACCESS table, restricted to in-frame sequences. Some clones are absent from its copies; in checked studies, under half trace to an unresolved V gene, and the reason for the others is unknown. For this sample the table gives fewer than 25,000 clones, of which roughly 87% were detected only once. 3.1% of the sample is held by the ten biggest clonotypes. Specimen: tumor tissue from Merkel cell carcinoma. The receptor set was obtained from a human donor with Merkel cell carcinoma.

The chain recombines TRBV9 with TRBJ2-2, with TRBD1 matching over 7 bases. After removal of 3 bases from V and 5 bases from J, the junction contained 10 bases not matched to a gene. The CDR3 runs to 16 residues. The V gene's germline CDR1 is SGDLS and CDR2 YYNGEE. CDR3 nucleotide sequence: TGTGCCAGCAGCGCATCCGGGACAGTAATAACCGGGGAGCTGTTTTTT. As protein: CASSASGTVITGELFF.

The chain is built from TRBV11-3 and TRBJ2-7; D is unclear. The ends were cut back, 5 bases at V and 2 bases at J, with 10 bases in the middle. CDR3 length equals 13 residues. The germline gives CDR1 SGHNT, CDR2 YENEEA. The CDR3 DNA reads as TGTGCCAGCAGCACTTCAAACCCCTACGAGCAGTACTTC. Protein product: CASSTSNPYEQYF.

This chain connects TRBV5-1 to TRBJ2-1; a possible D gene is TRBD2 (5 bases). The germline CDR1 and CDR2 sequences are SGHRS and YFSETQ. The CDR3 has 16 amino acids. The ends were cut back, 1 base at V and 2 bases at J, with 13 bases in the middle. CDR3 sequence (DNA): TGCGCCAGCAGCTTGATCAGAGAGGGCCCCTACAATGAGCAGTTCTTC. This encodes CASSLIREGPYNEQFF.

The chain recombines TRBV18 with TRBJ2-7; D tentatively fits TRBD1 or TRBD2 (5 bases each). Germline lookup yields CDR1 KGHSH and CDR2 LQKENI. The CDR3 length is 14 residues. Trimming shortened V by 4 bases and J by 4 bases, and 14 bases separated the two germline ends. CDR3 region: CASSLNGGSYEQYF. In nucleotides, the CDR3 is TGTGCCAGCTCACTCAATGGGGGTTCTTACGAGCAGTACTTC.

The CDR3, as DNA: TGTGCCAGCAGGGATGGGGGGTCCAACTATGGCTACACCTTC. Its translation is CASRDGGSNYGYTF. The V and J genes are TRBV6-5 and TRBJ1-2, with D tentatively TRBD1 (5 bases). CDR3 size: 14 residues. The V gene lost 6 bases and the J gene lost 2 bases, with 13 bases spanning the gap. CDR1 is MNHEY and CDR2 is SVGAGI in the germline V gene.

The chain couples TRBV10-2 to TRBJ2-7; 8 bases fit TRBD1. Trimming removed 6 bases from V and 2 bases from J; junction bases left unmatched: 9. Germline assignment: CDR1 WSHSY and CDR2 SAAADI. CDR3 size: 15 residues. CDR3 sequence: CASSSWTGLTYEQYF. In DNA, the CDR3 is TGCGCCAGCAGCAGCTGGACAGGGCTGACCTACGAGCAGTACTTC.

The CDR3 DNA reads as TGCAGCGTTGGGACAGGGGGCGCAGGAGGCTACACCTTC. Translating gives CSVGTGGAGGYTF. The chain has TRBV29-1 and TRBJ1-2; 11 nucleotides align to TRBD1. Trimming at V came to 4 bases and at J to 8 bases, leaving 6 bases not matched to a gene. Germline V gives CDR1 SQVTM, CDR2 ANQGSEA. The CDR3 extends over 13 amino acids.

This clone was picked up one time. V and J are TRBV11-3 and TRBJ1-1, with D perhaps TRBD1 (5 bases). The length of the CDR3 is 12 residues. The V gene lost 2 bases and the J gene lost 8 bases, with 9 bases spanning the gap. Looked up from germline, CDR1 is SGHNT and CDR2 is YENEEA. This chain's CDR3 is CASSLRGWEAFF. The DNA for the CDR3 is TGTGCCAGCAGCTTAAGGGGATGGGAAGCTTTCTTT.

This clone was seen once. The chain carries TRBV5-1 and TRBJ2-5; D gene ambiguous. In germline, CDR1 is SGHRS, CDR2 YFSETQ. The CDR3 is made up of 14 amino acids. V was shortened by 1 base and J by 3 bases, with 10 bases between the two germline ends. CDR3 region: CASSLLSRKETQYF. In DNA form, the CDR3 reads TGCGCCAGCAGCTTGCTGTCCCGGAAAGAGACCCAGTACTTC.

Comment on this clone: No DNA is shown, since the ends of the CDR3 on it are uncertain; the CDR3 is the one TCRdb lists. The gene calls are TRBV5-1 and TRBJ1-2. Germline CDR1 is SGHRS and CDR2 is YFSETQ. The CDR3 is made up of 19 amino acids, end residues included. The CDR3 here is CASNWDGTMATPSVRPLKF.

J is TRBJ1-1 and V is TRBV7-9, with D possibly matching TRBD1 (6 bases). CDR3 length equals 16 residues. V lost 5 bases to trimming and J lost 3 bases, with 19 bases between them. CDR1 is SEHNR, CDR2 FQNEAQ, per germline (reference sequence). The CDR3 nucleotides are TGTGCCAGCAGCCCTACTGGGGGAGGGGGTTACACTGAAGCTTTCTTT. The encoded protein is CASSPTGGGGYTEAFF.

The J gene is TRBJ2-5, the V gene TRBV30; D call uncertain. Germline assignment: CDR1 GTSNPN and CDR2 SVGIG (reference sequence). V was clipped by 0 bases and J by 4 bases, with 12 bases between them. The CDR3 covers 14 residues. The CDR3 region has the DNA TGTGCCTGGAGTGTCCTTACGACCGGAGAGACCCAGTACTTC. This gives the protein CAWSVLTTGETQYF.

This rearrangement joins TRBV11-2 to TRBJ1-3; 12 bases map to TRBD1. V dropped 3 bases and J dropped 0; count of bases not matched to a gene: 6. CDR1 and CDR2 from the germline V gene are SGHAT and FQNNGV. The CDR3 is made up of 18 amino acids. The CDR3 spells CASSLGTGGISSGNTIYF. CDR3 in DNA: TGTGCCAGCAGCTTGGGGACAGGGGGCATAAGCTCTGGAAACACCATATATTTT.

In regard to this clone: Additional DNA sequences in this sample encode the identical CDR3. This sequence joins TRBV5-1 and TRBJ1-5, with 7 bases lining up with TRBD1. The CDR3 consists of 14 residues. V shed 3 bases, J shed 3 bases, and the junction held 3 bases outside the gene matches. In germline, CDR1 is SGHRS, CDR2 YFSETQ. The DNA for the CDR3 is TGCGCCAGCAGCTCGGGACAGCCCAATCAGCCCCAGCATTTT. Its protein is CASSSGQPNQPQHF.

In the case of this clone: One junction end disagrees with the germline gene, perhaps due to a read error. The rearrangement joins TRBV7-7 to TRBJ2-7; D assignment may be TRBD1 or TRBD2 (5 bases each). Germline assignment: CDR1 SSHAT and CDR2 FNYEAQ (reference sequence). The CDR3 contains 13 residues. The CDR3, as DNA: TGTGCTAGCAGCTCCACAGGAGGTAACGAGCAGTACTTC. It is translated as CASSSTGGNEQYF.

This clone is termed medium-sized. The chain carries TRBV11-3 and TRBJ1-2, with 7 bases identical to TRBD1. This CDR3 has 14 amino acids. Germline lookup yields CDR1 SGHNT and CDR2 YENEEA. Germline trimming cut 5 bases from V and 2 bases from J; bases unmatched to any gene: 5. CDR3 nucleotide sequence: TGTGCCAGCAGCCCCTTGACAGGGAACTATGGCTACACCTTC. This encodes CASSPLTGNYGYTF.